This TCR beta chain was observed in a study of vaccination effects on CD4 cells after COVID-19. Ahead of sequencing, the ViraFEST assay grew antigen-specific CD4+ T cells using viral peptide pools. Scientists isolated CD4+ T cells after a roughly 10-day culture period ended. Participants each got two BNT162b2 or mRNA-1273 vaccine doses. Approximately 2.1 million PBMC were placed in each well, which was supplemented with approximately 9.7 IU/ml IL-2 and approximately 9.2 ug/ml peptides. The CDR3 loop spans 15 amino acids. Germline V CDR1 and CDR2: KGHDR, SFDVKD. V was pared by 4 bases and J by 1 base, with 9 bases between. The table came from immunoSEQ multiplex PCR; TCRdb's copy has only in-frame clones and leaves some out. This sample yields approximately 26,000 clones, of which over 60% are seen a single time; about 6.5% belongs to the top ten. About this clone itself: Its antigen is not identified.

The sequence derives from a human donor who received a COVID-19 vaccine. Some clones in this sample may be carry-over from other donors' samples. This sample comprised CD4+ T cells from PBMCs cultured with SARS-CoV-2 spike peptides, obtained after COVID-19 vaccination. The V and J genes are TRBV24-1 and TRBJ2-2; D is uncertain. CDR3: CATSDSPGNTGELFF. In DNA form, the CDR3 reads TGTGCCACCAGTGACTCCCCGGGGAACACCGGGGAGCTGTTTTTT.